This T cell receptor beta chain derives from a study of radiotherapy plus CTLA-4 blockade in lung cancer. In the study overall: With less than 40% of patients having disease control, objective responses were seen in 15% to 20%.

Assay used: immunoSEQ multiplex PCR; TCRdb lists only in-frame clones, some missing. The table includes 90,000 to 100,000 clones, just over 85% detected once. Looked up from germline, CDR1 is SGDLS and CDR2 is YYNGEE. CDR3 length: 15 amino acids. Trimming took 3 bases from V and 8 from J, leaving 20 bases between them. The receptor's source is a human donor with non-small cell lung cancer that progressed on radiotherapy plus ipilimumab. The specimen comprised peripheral blood, sampled from a patient treated with radiotherapy plus ipilimumab. The V gene is TRBV9, the J gene TRBJ1-2; D perhaps matches TRBD1 (6 bases). The DNA for the CDR3 is TGTGCCAGCAGCGCGGAGATCCACAGGGCTGGAGGCTACACCTTC. It yields the protein CASSAEIHRAGGYTF.